This TCR beta chain was retrieved from a study of shared clonotypes between healthy human individuals. This clone has just one count. Its target is not known. CD45RA-negative memory and CD45RA+ naive subsets were split from the CD4+ cells. Study results and caveats: Sequencing depth was expected to influence donor clonotype sharing.

Per the original methods: There were no quality scores in the junction-only immunoSEQ sequences, so filtering differed. Profiled with immunoSEQ multiplex PCR; TCRdb holds only in-frame clones, not every one. That table furnishes V, J and clone size, whereas the DNA furnished D and trimming. The sample records some 580,000 clones, 97% being singletons. Sample: naive CD4+ T cells sorted from blood. Subset here: CD45RA+ positively selected. The source is a woman aged 30 to 39 in good health.

The CDR3 loop is CASSLASLNTGELFF. The CDR3, as DNA: TGTGCCAGCAGTTTGGCCTCGCTCAACACCGGGGAGCTGTTTTTT. This chain uses TRBV28 with TRBJ2-2, with D hard to call. Germline CDR1 reads MDHEN; CDR2 reads SYDVKM. There are 15 residues in the CDR3. Trimming took off 3 bases at V and 2 bases at J, with 10 bases between the two ends.